This TCR beta chain was found in a study of shared clonotypes between healthy human individuals. Regarding the study as a whole: Few donors limited the genetic and exposure-history diversity represented.

Concerning this clone itself: What it binds is not known.

The CDR3 loop spans 13 amino acids. Trimming cost V 1 base and J 4 bases, with 7 bases left between them. Looked up from germline, CDR1 is MNHEY and CDR2 is SMNVEV (reference sequence). CD45RO negativity and positive selection for CCR7 defined naive CD8 cells, a population that excluded terminally differentiated effector memory CD45RA+ cells. Free of recent acute infections or vaccinations, the donors were healthy HIV-negative adults. In the original analysis: From ImmunoSEQ came sequences covering only the junction and carrying no quality scores, so filtering differed. Profiling relied on immunoSEQ multiplex PCR, and the TCRdb table lists in-frame clones only, not all of them. D and trimming come from the DNA, and the V and J calls and clone size come from that table. This table holds around 2,000,000 clones, under 95% found once.

This TCR was recovered from a man younger than 35 in good health. Some clones in this sample may be carry-over from other donors' samples. The gene calls are TRBV27 and TRBJ1-2; no reliable D call. Sequencing input: naive CD8+ T cells from PBMCs. The CDR3 DNA reads TGTGCCAGCAGTTTATACCCGAGCTATGGCTACACCTTC. Translation gives CASSLYPSYGYTF.